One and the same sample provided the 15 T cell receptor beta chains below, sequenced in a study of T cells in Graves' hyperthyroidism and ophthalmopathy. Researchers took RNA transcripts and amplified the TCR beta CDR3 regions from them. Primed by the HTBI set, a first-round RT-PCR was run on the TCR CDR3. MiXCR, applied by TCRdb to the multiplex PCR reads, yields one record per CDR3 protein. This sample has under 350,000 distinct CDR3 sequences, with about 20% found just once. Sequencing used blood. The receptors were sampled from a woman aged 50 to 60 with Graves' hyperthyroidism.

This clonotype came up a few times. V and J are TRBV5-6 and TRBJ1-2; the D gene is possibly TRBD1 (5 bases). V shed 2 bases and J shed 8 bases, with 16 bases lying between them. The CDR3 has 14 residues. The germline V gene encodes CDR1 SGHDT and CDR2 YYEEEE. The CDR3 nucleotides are TGTGCCAGCAGCTTCGGGACTCACCCGAGGGGCTACACCTTC. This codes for CASSFGTHPRGYTF.

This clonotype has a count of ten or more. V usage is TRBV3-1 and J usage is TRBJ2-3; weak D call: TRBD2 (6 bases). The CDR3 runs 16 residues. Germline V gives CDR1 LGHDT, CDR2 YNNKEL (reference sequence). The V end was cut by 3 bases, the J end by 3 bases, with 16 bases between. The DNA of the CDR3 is TGTGCCAGCAGCCATTTGCGGGACCTCTTAACAGATACGCAGTATTTT. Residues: CASSHLRDLLTDTQYF.

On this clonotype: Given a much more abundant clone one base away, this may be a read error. CDR3 loop: CSAFALGQSQHF. For the CDR3, the DNA is TGCAGTGCCTTCGCACTTGGGCAGTCCCAGCATTTT. The chain links TRBV20-1 to TRBJ1-5; D ambiguous. Trimming pared 6 bases from V and 11 bases from J, leaving 17 bases between. Germline CDR1 DFQATT, CDR2 SNEGSKA (reference sequence). This CDR3 is 12 amino acids long.

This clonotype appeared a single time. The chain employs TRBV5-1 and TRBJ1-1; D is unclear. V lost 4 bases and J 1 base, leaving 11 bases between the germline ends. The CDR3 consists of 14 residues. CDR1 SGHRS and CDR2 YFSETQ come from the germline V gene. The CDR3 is CASSPGPANTEAFF. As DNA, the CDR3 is TGCGCCAGCAGCCCCGGCCCGGCGAACACTGAAGCTTTCTTT.

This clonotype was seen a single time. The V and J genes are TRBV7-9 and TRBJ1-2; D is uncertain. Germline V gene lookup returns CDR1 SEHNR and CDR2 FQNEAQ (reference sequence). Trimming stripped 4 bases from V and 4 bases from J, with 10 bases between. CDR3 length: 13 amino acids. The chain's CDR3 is CASSSQNLYGYTF. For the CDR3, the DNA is TGTGCCAGCAGCTCCCAGAACCTCTATGGCTACACCTTC.

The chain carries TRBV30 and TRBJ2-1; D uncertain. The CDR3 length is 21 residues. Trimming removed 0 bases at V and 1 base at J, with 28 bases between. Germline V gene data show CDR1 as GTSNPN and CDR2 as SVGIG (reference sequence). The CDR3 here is CAWSVDPLAVDDLRSYNEQFF. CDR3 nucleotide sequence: TGTGCCTGGAGTGTAGATCCCTTGGCGGTAGATGATCTCCGATCCTACAATGAGCAGTTCTTC.

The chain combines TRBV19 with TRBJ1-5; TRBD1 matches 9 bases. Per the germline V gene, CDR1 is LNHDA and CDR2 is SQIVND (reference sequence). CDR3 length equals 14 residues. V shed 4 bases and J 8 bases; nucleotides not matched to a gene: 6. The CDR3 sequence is CASSTDRGDKPQHF. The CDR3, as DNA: TGTGCCAGTAGTACGGACAGGGGTGACAAGCCCCAGCATTTT.

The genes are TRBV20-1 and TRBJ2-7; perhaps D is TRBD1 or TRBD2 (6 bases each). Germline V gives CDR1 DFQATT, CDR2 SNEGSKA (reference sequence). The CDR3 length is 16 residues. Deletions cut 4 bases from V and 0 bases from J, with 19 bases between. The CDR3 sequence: CSATDPGDFISYEQYF. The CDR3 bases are TGCAGTGCTACCGACCCAGGGGACTTTATCTCCTACGAGCAGTACTTC.

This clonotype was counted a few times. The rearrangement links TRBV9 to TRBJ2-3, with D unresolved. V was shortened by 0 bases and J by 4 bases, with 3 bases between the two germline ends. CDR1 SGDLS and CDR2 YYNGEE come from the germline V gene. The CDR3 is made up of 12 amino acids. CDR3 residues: CASSVGADTQYF. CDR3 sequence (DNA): TGTGCCAGCAGCGTAGGAGCAGATACGCAGTATTTT.

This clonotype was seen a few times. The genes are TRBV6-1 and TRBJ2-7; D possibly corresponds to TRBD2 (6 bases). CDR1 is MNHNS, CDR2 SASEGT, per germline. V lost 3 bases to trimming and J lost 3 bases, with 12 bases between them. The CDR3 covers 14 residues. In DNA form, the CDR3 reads TGTGCCAGCAGTGAGGGGTTAGCGGACTACGAGCAGTACGTC. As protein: CASSEGLADYEQYV.

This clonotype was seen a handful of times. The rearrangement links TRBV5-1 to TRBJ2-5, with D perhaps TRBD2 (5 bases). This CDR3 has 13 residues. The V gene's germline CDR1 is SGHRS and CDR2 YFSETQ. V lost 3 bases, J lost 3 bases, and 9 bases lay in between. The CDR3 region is CASSWTPEETQYF. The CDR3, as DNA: TGCGCCAGCAGCTGGACTCCTGAAGAGACCCAGTACTTC.

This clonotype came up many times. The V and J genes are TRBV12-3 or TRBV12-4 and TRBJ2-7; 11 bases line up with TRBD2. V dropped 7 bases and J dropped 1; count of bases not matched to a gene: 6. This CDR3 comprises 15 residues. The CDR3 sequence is CASTQRLAGSYEQYF. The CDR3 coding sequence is TGTGCCAGCACCCAGAGACTAGCGGGATCCTACGAGCAGTACTTC.

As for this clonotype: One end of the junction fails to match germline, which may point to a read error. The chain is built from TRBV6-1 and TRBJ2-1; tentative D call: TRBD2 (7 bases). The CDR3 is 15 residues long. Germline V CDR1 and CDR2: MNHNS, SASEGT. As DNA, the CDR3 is TGTGCCAGCGGGGGGGCCCCCCTCTCCCACAATGAGCAGTTCTTC. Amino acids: CASGGAPLSHNEQFF.

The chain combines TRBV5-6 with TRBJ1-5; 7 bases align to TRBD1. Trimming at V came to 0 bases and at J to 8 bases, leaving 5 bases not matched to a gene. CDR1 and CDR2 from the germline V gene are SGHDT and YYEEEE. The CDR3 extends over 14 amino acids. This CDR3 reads CASSLGGGGEPQHF. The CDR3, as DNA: TGTGCCAGCAGCTTGGGCGGAGGGGGCGAGCCCCAGCATTTT.

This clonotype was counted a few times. CDR3 nucleotides: TGTGCCAGCACCCGTGGGGACGGACTTGGCTACACCTTC. Protein sequence: CASTRGDGLGYTF. V gene TRBV28 combines with J gene TRBJ1-2, with D possibly matching TRBD1 (5 bases). The CDR3 runs 13 residues. V lost 7 bases, J lost 7 bases, and 16 bases lay in between. Germline V gives CDR1 MDHEN, CDR2 SYDVKM.